The clone carrying this T cell receptor beta chain turned up a few times. The antigen is not known. The sample originates from a study of cytomegalovirus exposure and HLA in healthy donors. General study findings and limits: A few chains linked to CMV were shown in vitro to be specific for CMV antigens. TCR beta sequences reportedly predicted the HLA-A and HLA-B alleles of most subjects accurately.

60 Vbeta and 13 Jbeta primers were used in PCR. Authors' methods: A later analysis counted approximately 80 million unique TCR beta chains, around 10 million shared. Only in-frame clones appear in the TCRdb table, and some are missing; sequencing was by immunoSEQ multiplex PCR. D and trimming were read from the DNA, whereas the V and J calls and clone size are those reported in that table. The profile shows 180,000 or so clones, roughly 85% of them singletons. The V gene's germline CDR1 is SNHLY and CDR2 FYNNEI. This CDR3 spans 14 amino acids. V was clipped by 7 bases and J by 8 bases; unmatched bases: 5.

The source of this sequence is a man aged 50 to 60 in good health and CMV-seropositive. V usage is TRBV2 and J usage is TRBJ1-4, with TRBD1 matching over 12 bases. The sequenced sample consisted of PBMCs. For the CDR3, the DNA is TGTGCCAGCAACCGGGGGACAGGGGGCGAAAAACTGTTTTTT. Protein: CASNRGTGGEKLFF.